Presented here are 5 T cell receptor beta chains from one specimen sequenced in a study of CD8+CD57+ T cells in acquired aplastic anemia. CDR3 and TCR beta VDJ profiling relied on genomic DNA as the template. TCRdb reprocessed the reads with MiXCR, giving one entry per CDR3 protein. The data contain some 170,000 distinct CDR3 sequences, about 48% of them singletons. Sequencing was carried out using sorted CD4+, CD8+, or CD8+CD57+ T cells (not recorded which) from PBMCs. The origin of the receptors is a human donor in good health.

This sequence joins TRBV2 and TRBJ2-7; D unresolved. CDR3 length equals 11 residues. V lost 2 bases, J lost 5 bases, and 4 bases lay in between. Germline CDR1 SNHLY, CDR2 FYNNEI. The CDR3 bases are TGTGCCAGCAGTGAACAACACGAGCAGTACTTC. This gives the protein CASSEQHEQYF.

This clonotype turned up a few times. V is TRBV30 and J is TRBJ2-7, with 8 bases matching TRBD1. Unmatched junction bases numbered 11, after V lost 4 bases and J lost 3 bases. CDR1 is GTSNPN and CDR2 is SVGIG in the germline V gene (reference sequence). The CDR3 covers 15 residues. CDR3 nucleotides: TGTGCCTGGACAAATCGACAGGGGCTTCACTACGAGCAGTACTTC. This encodes CAWTNRQGLHYEQYF. The whole variable domain, filled in from reference TRBV30 and TRBJ2-7, reads SQTIHQWPATLVQPVGSPLSLECTVEGTSNPNLYWYRQAAGRGLQLLFYSVGIGQISSEVPQNLSASRPQDRQFILSSKKLLLSDSGFYLCAWTNRQGLHYEQYFGPGTRLTVT.

J is TRBJ1-2 and V is TRBV20-1, with 7 bases matching TRBD1. The CDR3 extends over 13 amino acids. The germline V gene has CDR1 DFQATT and CDR2 SNEGSKA (reference sequence). The trim removed 6 bases at V and 5 bases at J, leaving 9 bases unmatched. The DNA for the CDR3 is TGCAGTGCAAACGACAGGGTGTCTTATGGCTACACCTTC. It translates to CSANDRVSYGYTF.

As for this clonotype: At one end the junction does not follow the germline gene, possibly because of a read error. The V call is TRBV25-1, the J call TRBJ2-7; D remains unclear. The CDR3 length is 14 residues. Germline-derived CDR1 and CDR2 are MGHDK and SYGVNS. Here the CDR3 DNA reads TGCGCCAGCACAAAGGGAACCGGCCCCTACGAGCAGTACTTC. It encodes CASTKGTGPYEQYF.

V usage is TRBV19 and J usage is TRBJ2-7; a weak D match, TRBD1 (5 bases). Germline CDR1 reads LNHDA; CDR2 reads SQIVND (reference sequence). Between the trimmed V and J ends, which lost 6 bases and 2 bases, there was a span of 11 bases. The CDR3 covers 13 residues. The CDR3 sequence is CASRGQETYEQYF. CDR3 DNA sequence: TGTGCCAGTAGGGGGCAGGAAACCTACGAGCAGTACTTC. The variable domain in full, completed from reference TRBV19 and TRBJ2-7, reads DGGITQSPKYLFRKEGQNVTLSCEQNLNHDAMYWYRQDPGQGLRLIYYSQIVNDFQKGDIAEGYSVSREKKESFPLTVTSAQKNPTAFYLCASRGQETYEQYFGPGTRLTVT.